This TCR beta chain emerged from a study of T-cell memory formation after mild COVID-19 (dated by TCRdb to about 2021). About the full investigation: TCR sequence clusters from the two donors were largely donor specific. Longitudinal TCRalpha and TCRbeta repertoire sequencing tracked T-cell clones expanding and contracting after mild COVID-19 in two donors. The cohort was made up of two young adult volunteers, one female and one male, who were previously healthy. The research as a whole found: Clones contracting from day 15 to 85 had balanced CD4/CD8 phenotypes, while a second wave expanding from day 15 to 37 was biased towards CD4+. Contracting CD4+ clones appeared mostly in the CM and EM memory subsets, whereas CD8+ clones were enriched in EMRA. Some responding clones were detected in pre-infection memory, suggesting pre-existing cross-reactive memory T cells joined the SARS-CoV-2 response. SARS-CoV-2 specificity of the second-wave clones peaking on day 37 was not confirmed. Only a couple of mild cases were covered in the study, and larger cohorts including severe cases with pre-infection samples were considered necessary.

The germline V gene (reference sequence) yields SEHNR for CDR1 and FQNEAQ for CDR2. The CDR3 starts with the cysteine, ends with the phenylalanine, and has 14 residues. This entry keeps only the CDR3 DNA: 42 bases, framed from base 1. Here V drops 4 bases and J drops 5 bases, and the junction holds 7 bases not matched to any gene. PBMCs were isolated by Ficoll-Paque density gradient centrifugation. Sequencing relied on an Illumina NovaSeq 6000. cDNA libraries for TCRalpha and TCRbeta were prepared by 5'RACE using constant-segment primers, with sample barcodes and unique molecular identifiers added. Trizol reagent was used to extract RNA from every sample. Library amplification was performed in two PCR steps, and a second sample barcode and Illumina TruSeq adapters were introduced in the second step. The libraries were sequenced on an Illumina NovaSeq using 2 x 150 bp paired-end reads. Regarding the original processing steps: The reads were demultiplexed and collapsed into UMI-guided consensus sequences using migec v1.2.7. Using mixcr v2.1.11, UMI consensuses were aligned to TRA and TRB V and J templates and then assembled into clonotypes. A clonotype was counted as expanded or contracted only if both edgeR and NoisET called the change significant, with noise models trained on biological replicates. edgeR calls used a false discovery rate-adjusted p below 0.01 and a log2 fold-change threshold of 1. As an exploratory analysis of dynamics, PCA with hierarchical clustering was applied to max-normalized trajectories of the 1000 most abundant clonotypes. Each responding clone was given a CD4 or CD8 phenotype based on the CD4+ and CD8+ repertoires, which had been sequenced separately. Clones were called with MiXCR by TCRdb after fastp trimmed the public reads at Q25, and only in-frame beta chains were retained. CDR3 protein duplicates are merged, each entry listing the most common genes and DNA. Here the V and J calls rest on TCRdb's processing, not on the authors' analysis. The sample yields hundreds of thousands of distinct CDR3 sequences; 15% to 20% were counted once. Roughly 8% of the sample is in the top ten clones.

In this sample, this clonotype turned up many times. This clone's antigen is unknown. Base qualities are not provided; no much larger clone lies one nucleotide away. The sequence came from an adult woman who had mild COVID-19 (a few samples of this study predate the infection). The sample titles of this study are shuffled in the database, so cell type and time point are left out; the donor was told from shared clones. Sequenced material: PBMCs or a T cell subset sorted from them (not recorded which). The rearranged segments are TRBV7-9 and TRBJ2-7; TRBD2 aligns with 8 central bases. The DNA sequence is as follows: TGTGCCAGCAGCTCTTGGACTAGCTTCGACGAGCAGTACTTC. Its amino acids are CASSSWTSFDEQYF.